Listed here is a single TCR beta chain. Its antigen remains unknown. These data come from a study of cytomegalovirus exposure and HLA in healthy donors. Study overall: Among the approximately 400 donors who were genotyped, 81% fell in the genetic ancestry cluster that is associated with self-reported Caucasian donors.

The primer mix had 60 Vbeta and 13 Jbeta primers. Measured with immunoSEQ multiplex PCR; TCRdb has only the in-frame clones, and not every one. The top ten clones hold around 8% of a sample with 40,000 to 45,000 clones, around 90% of them seen once. Germline CDR1 reads SGHNT; CDR2 reads YYREEE (reference sequence). V lost 1 base and J 9 bases, leaving 17 bases between the germline ends. The CDR3 is 14 residues long. Study-wide points: It was taken for granted in presence/absence analyses that sequencing depth across donors was roughly uniform.

The rearrangement links TRBV5-4 to TRBJ2-7; D remains unclear. The sequencing input was PBMCs. The receptor was isolated from a woman between 35 and 50 years old in good health and CMV-seropositive. The CDR3 here is CASSLFSSGVGQYF. The CDR3, as DNA: TGTGCCAGCAGCTTGTTCTCGTCCGGAGTTGGGCAGTACTTC.